This T cell receptor beta chain was retrieved from a study of early T cells in non-severe SARS-CoV-2 infection. The CDR3 loop spans 15 amino acids. Germline V gene lookup returns CDR1 WNHNN and CDR2 SYGVQD (reference sequence). With 3 bases removed from V and 2 bases from J, the gap between germline ends came to 14 bases. TCRdb reprocessed the 5' RACE reads with MiXCR, giving one entry per CDR3 protein. Altogether about 100,000 distinct CDR3 sequences are present, under 15% being singletons, with the ten largest covering under 2.5%. The chain carries TRBV10-1 and TRBJ2-7; tentative D call: TRBD2 (6 bases). Sequenced: whole blood. This receptor was identified in an adult who was a healthcare worker with PCR-confirmed SARS-CoV-2 infection or an uninfected control (not recorded which). The CDR3 sequence: CASSDQLGTPYEQYF. CDR3 DNA sequence: TGCGCCAGCAGTGATCAGCTGGGGACTCCCTACGAGCAGTACTTC.